This T cell receptor beta chain was sequenced during a study of T cell changes during pregnancy in multiple sclerosis. Profiled with immunoSEQ multiplex PCR; TCRdb holds only in-frame clones, not every one. The sample lists about 40,000 clones; about 89% were seen once. The receptor was derived from a female donor with multiple sclerosis, enrolled in a pregnancy study. The material was CD4+ T cells from peripheral blood mononuclear cells, obtained before pregnancy.

The CDR3 bases are TGTGCCAGCAGCTTACCCGGGACACGAGCAGCCACTGAAGCTTTCTTT. Amino acids: CASSLPGTRAATEAFF. The chain joins TRBV5-4 to TRBJ1-1, with a tentative D call TRBD1 (6 bases). V gave up 2 bases and J gave up 4 bases, with 18 bases separating them. The CDR3 has 16 residues. Per the germline V gene, CDR1 is SGHNT and CDR2 is YYREEE (reference sequence).